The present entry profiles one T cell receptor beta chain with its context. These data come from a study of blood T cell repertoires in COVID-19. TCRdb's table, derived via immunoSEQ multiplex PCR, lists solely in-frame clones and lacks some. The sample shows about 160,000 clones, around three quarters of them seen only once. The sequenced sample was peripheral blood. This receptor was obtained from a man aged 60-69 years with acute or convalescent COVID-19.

The CDR3 loop is CASSYSEQGIYTF. The CDR3 DNA reads TGTGCCAGCAGTTACTCCGAACAGGGAATCTACACCTTC. The V gene is TRBV6-5, the J gene TRBJ1-2; the D gene is possibly TRBD1 (6 bases). The CDR3 length is 13 residues. Germline V lookup: CDR1 MNHEY, CDR2 SVGAGI. The V end lost 0 bases, the J end lost 10 bases, and 12 bases lay between the germline ends.